This TCR beta chain was found in a study of monozygotic twins with inflammatory bowel disease. Reanalyzing the 5' RACE reads, TCRdb keeps one entry per CDR3 protein, without DNA. The sample table sets out about 380,000 distinct CDR3 sequences. This CDR3 has 15 amino acids. Germline V lookup: CDR1 SGHTA, CDR2 FQGNSA. The chain links TRBV7-2 to TRBJ2-3; TCRdb calls TRBD2, which cannot be checked without DNA. Sequencing was performed on blood. The receptor's source is a human donor with ulcerative colitis or Crohn's disease, or a healthy co-twin of an affected twin (not recorded which). CDR3: CASSPSGASTDTQYF.